The source of this TCR beta chain is a study of cytomegalovirus exposure and HLA in healthy donors. Here immunoSEQ multiplex PCR was the method, and the copy in TCRdb shows in-frame clones only, minus some. The sample carries 100,000 to 120,000 clones, more than 90% recorded once. Of note for this clone: Its specificity is unknown.

Regarding the study as a whole: There were around 160 TCR beta chains listed as cytomegalovirus-associated. Many donors carried some public TCRs, although rarity characterized most TCR sequences.

The CDR3 sequence is 17 residues long. V gave up 1 base and J gave up 6 bases; unmatched junction bases: 10. The germline V gene encodes CDR1 MGHRA and CDR2 YSYEKL. The clonotype comes from a woman younger than 35 in good health and CMV-seronegative. Source material: PBMCs. The chain employs TRBV4-1 and TRBJ2-2; TRBD2 matches at 8 bases. The CDR3 reads CASSQAQMTSDPGELFF. CDR3 in DNA: TGCGCCAGCAGCCAAGCCCAAATGACTAGCGACCCCGGGGAGCTGTTTTTT.